The 30 T cell receptor beta chains below were found in one sample sequenced in a study of blood T cell repertoires in COVID-19. TCRdb keeps only in-frame clones here, not all; method: immunoSEQ multiplex PCR. In the table there are 20,000 to 25,000 clones, roughly nine tenths of which are singletons. The sample consisted of peripheral blood. These receptors all stem from a man aged 70-80 years with acute or convalescent COVID-19.

This clone is a singleton in its sample. The rearrangement uses TRBV2 and TRBJ1-2, with D possibly matching TRBD1 (5 bases). CDR1 and CDR2 from the germline V gene are SNHLY and FYNNEI. With 3 bases removed from V and 1 base from J, the gap between germline ends came to 9 bases. The CDR3 loop spans 14 amino acids. The CDR3 reads CASSDAGINYGYTF. The CDR3 bases are TGTGCCAGCAGTGACGCAGGGATTAACTATGGCTACACCTTC.

The rearrangement links TRBV9 to TRBJ2-1, with a tentative D call TRBD2 (6 bases). The CDR3 length is 14 residues. Germline V gene data show CDR1 as SGDLS and CDR2 as YYNGEE. Trimming shortened V by 4 bases and J by 6 bases, and 14 bases separated the two germline ends. CDR3 in DNA: TGTGCCAGCAGCTACACCGGGAGACCCAATGAGCAGTTCTTC. This translates into CASSYTGRPNEQFF.

This clone has more than one count but fewer than ten. CDR3 bases: TGCGCCAGCAGCAAGGCCGGGGGGACCCAGTACTTC. Translating gives CASSKAGGTQYF. This sequence joins TRBV5-1 and TRBJ2-5, with D possibly being TRBD2 (6 bases). This CDR3 comprises 12 residues. Germline assignment: CDR1 SGHRS and CDR2 YFSETQ. With 4 bases removed from V and 7 bases from J, the gap between germline ends came to 11 bases.

The genes are TRBV5-4 and TRBJ2-2; 11 bases map to TRBD1. J was trimmed by 7 bases and V by 5 bases; bases with no gene match: 4. This CDR3 is built from 14 residues. CDR1 is SGHNT, CDR2 YYREEE, per germline (reference sequence). CDR3 residues: CASRDRGLNGELFF. As DNA, the CDR3 is TGTGCCAGCAGGGACAGGGGGCTTAACGGGGAGCTGTTTTTT. The full variable domain, with the rest looked up from reference TRBV5-4 and TRBJ2-2, is ETGVTQSPTHLIKTRGQQVTLRCSSQSGHNTVSWYQQALGQGPQFIFQYYREEENGRGNFPPRFSGLQFPNYSSELNVNALELDDSALYLCASRDRGLNGELFFGEGSRLTVL.

A word on this clone: This sample includes further DNA sequences coding for the same CDR3. V gene TRBV2 combines with J gene TRBJ2-3; the D gene is possibly TRBD2 (6 bases). CDR3 length: 15 amino acids. Trimming left V 6 bases short and J 11 bases short, with 24 bases between. CDR1 is SNHLY and CDR2 is FYNNEI in the germline V gene. The CDR3 DNA is TGTGCCAGCAGGCGGGACGGAGGGGCCCCAGACGAGCAGTATTTT. Translating it yields CASRRDGGAPDEQYF.

The V call is TRBV10-3, the J call TRBJ2-1; a possible D gene is TRBD1 (5 bases). The CDR3 contains 15 residues. V lost 0 bases, J lost 6 bases, and 12 bases lay in between. Germline V gives CDR1 ENHRY, CDR2 SYGVKD. The CDR3 sequence is CAISESGAGLNEQFF. The CDR3 nucleotides read TGTGCCATCAGTGAGTCTGGGGCAGGGCTCAATGAGCAGTTCTTC.

The chain is built from TRBV7-6 and TRBJ2-1; the D gene is possibly TRBD1 (6 bases). V was shortened by 2 bases and J by 2 bases, with 7 bases between the two germline ends. The CDR3 totals 14 residues. Germline assignment: CDR1 SGHVS and CDR2 FNYEAQ. CDR3 coding DNA: TGTGCCAGCAGCTTAACAGGGACCTACAATGAGCAGTTCTTC. It is translated as CASSLTGTYNEQFF. Full variable domain (missing parts from reference TRBV7-6 and TRBJ2-1): GAGVSQSPRYKVTKRGQDVALRCDPISGHVSLYWYRQALGQGPEFLTYFNYEAQQDKSGLPNDRFSAERPEGSISTLTIQRTEQRDSAMYRCASSLTGTYNEQFFGPGTRLTVL.

As regards this clone: Relative to the germline gene, one junction end is altered; a read error may explain this. The V call is TRBV27, the J call TRBJ2-1, with 16 positions matching TRBD2. Germline V lookup: CDR1 MNHEY, CDR2 SMNVEV (reference sequence). This CDR3 is 17 amino acids long. The CDR3 spells CASTFKGTSGRVDERFF. CDR3 in DNA: TGTGCCAGCACCTTTAAAGGGACTAGCGGGAGGGTGGACGAGCGGTTCTTC.

This chain joins TRBV5-4 and TRBJ2-1; D gene uncertain. Germline values: CDR1 SGHNT, CDR2 YYREEE (reference sequence). This CDR3 spans 13 amino acids. Trimming cost V 3 bases and J 3 bases, with 7 bases left between them. DNA for the CDR3: TGTGCCAGCAGCTCCGGTGACTACAATGAGCAGTTCTTC. Its protein is CASSSGDYNEQFF. Full variable domain (rest looked up from reference TRBV5-4 and TRBJ2-1): ETGVTQSPTHLIKTRGQQVTLRCSSQSGHNTVSWYQQALGQGPQFIFQYYREEENGRGNFPPRFSGLQFPNYSSELNVNALELDDSALYLCASSSGDYNEQFFGPGTRLTVL.

This clone occurred once. The rearrangement uses TRBV27 and TRBJ1-6, with 7 bases identical to TRBD1. CDR1 and CDR2 from the germline V gene are MNHEY and SMNVEV (reference sequence). The J segment lost 6 bases and the V segment lost 1 base, leaving 3 bases of the junction unmatched. The CDR3 extends over 15 amino acids. DNA of the CDR3: TGTGCCAGCAGTTTATGGGGACAGCCTAATTCACCCCTCCACTTT. Translated, it gives CASSLWGQPNSPLHF.

V and J are TRBV7-9 and TRBJ2-6; possible D gene TRBD2, 6 bases. This CDR3 is built from 15 residues. Germline V lookup: CDR1 SEHNR, CDR2 FQNEAQ (reference sequence). Trimming shortened V by 0 bases and J by 3 bases, and 6 bases separated the two germline ends. The CDR3 nucleotides are TGTGCCAGCAGCTTAGCCGGGAGTGGGGCCAACGTCCTGACTTTC. It is translated as CASSLAGSGANVLTF.

V is TRBV7-2 and J is TRBJ2-2; the D gene is possibly TRBD1 (5 bases). Germline CDR1 SGHTA, CDR2 FQGNSA. The length of the CDR3 is 16 residues. Trimming pared 5 bases from V and 0 bases from J, leaving 13 bases between. This CDR3 is CASSLRQFANTGELFF. CDR3 DNA sequence: TGTGCCAGCAGCCTTAGACAGTTCGCGAACACCGGGGAGCTGTTTTTT.

The V and J genes are TRBV5-1 and TRBJ2-1; D is undetermined. Germline values: CDR1 SGHRS, CDR2 YFSETQ. V lost 0 bases and J lost 0, with 13 bases in between. The CDR3 is 17 amino acids. For the CDR3, the DNA is TGCGCCAGCAGCTTGGGGGCAGGCCCGAGCTCCTACAATGAGCAGTTCTTC. This encodes CASSLGAGPSSYNEQFF. The full variable domain, completed using reference TRBV5-1 and TRBJ2-1, is KAGVTQTPRYLIKTRGQQVTLSCSPISGHRSVSWYQQTPGQGLQFLFEYFSETQRNKGNFPGRFSGRQFSNSRSEMNVSTLELGDSALYLCASSLGAGPSSYNEQFFGPGTRLTVL.

The chain combines TRBV7-6 with TRBJ2-5; 7 bases align to TRBD1. Germline V lookup: CDR1 SGHVS, CDR2 FNYEAQ. This CDR3 contains 17 residues. The V gene end was trimmed by 4 bases and the J gene end by 2 bases; junction bases not matched to a gene: 13. The chain's CDR3 is CASSSTTGPRPQETQYF. The CDR3 DNA follows: TGTGCCAGCAGCTCAACGACAGGGCCAAGACCTCAAGAGACCCAGTACTTC.

The chain employs TRBV9 and TRBJ2-3, with D unclear. Trimming cost V 0 bases and J 8 bases, with 19 bases left between them. CDR1 is SGDLS and CDR2 is YYNGEE in the germline V gene. This CDR3 spans 16 amino acids. The CDR3, as DNA: TGTGCCAGCAGCGTAGTTTCTGGCCCACAGAGTGGTACGCAGTATTTT. It codes for CASSVVSGPQSGTQYF.

This clone was observed a handful of times. The rearrangement links TRBV4-1 to TRBJ2-1; 9 bases agree with TRBD1. Per the germline V gene, CDR1 is MGHRA and CDR2 is YSYEKL. The CDR3 extends over 15 amino acids. Unmatched junction bases numbered 5, after V lost 1 base and J lost 7 bases. As DNA, the CDR3 is TGCGCCAGCAGCCAAGTAGGACAGGGGTTTAATGAGCAGTTCTTC. Translation gives CASSQVGQGFNEQFF.

The chain combines TRBV5-4 with TRBJ1-2, with D unresolved. V was cut by 4 bases and J by 5 bases, with 12 bases left in between. Germline values: CDR1 SGHNT, CDR2 YYREEE (reference sequence). The CDR3 is 13 residues long. The DNA for the CDR3 is TGTGCCAGCAGCCCCCAGTATAAGTATGGCTACACCTTC. It specifies CASSPQYKYGYTF. The variable domain in full, with the rest retrieved from reference TRBV5-4 and TRBJ1-2, is ETGVTQSPTHLIKTRGQQVTLRCSSQSGHNTVSWYQQALGQGPQFIFQYYREEENGRGNFPPRFSGLQFPNYSSELNVNALELDDSALYLCASSPQYKYGYTFGSGTRLTVV.

This chain uses TRBV29-1 with TRBJ2-3; TRBD2 matches 7 bases. With V trimmed by 6 bases and J by 0 bases, 9 bases remained unmatched. Germline V gene data show CDR1 as SQVTM and CDR2 as ANQGSEA. CDR3 size: 15 residues. The CDR3 loop reads CSVKRGAGSTDTQYF. The CDR3 DNA reads TGCAGCGTGAAAAGGGGAGCGGGAAGCACAGATACGCAGTATTTT.

This chain links TRBV7-3 with TRBJ2-3, with unresolved D. V was pared by 4 bases and J by 4 bases, with 9 bases between. The CDR3 is made up of 13 amino acids. Germline V gene lookup returns CDR1 SGHTA and CDR2 FQGTGA. CDR3 sequence reads: CASSSPPPDTQYF. CDR3 in DNA: TGTGCCAGCAGCTCCCCCCCTCCAGATACGCAGTATTTT.

This chain joins TRBV18 and TRBJ2-5; TRBD2 agrees at 8 bases. With V trimmed by 5 bases and J by 5 bases, 16 bases remained unmatched. The CDR3 is made up of 17 amino acids. CDR1 and CDR2 from the germline V gene are KGHSH and LQKENI. CDR3 DNA sequence: TGTGCCAGCTCAACCTACTCGCCGGGACTAGTTTTGGAGACCCAGTACTTC. This translates into CASSTYSPGLVLETQYF.

This clone was observed a single time. The genes are TRBV7-8 and TRBJ2-6; 12 positions match TRBD1. The CDR3 covers 17 residues. The germline CDR1 and CDR2 sequences are SGHVS and FQNEAQ. J was trimmed by 2 bases and V by 3 bases; bases with no gene match: 2. CDR3 sequence: CASSFRDRGPGANVLTF. CDR3 sequence (DNA): TGTGCCAGCAGCTTCCGGGACAGGGGGCCTGGGGCCAACGTCCTGACTTTC.

The rearrangement links TRBV3-1 (or the pseudogene TRBV3-2) to TRBJ2-3, with 8 bases lining up with TRBD1. V lost 1 base and J lost 0; bases outside the gene matches: 9. CDR3 length: 18 residues. Germline CDR1 reads LGHDT; CDR2 reads YNNKEL (reference sequence). CDR3 sequence reads: CASSQAGTGASSTDTQYF. DNA for the CDR3: TGTGCCAGCAGCCAAGCCGGGACAGGAGCCTCCAGCACAGATACGCAGTATTTT.

This clone has just one count. This chain uses TRBV7-8 with TRBJ1-3; the D is unclear. Germline CDR1 is SGHVS and CDR2 is FQNEAQ. V lost 5 bases and J lost 0, with 23 bases in between. The CDR3 runs to 19 residues. CDR3 amino acids: CASSLGPAWSGSSGNTIYF. CDR3 sequence (DNA): TGTGCCAGCAGCCTAGGACCTGCTTGGAGTGGCAGCTCTGGAAACACCATATATTTT.

The chain has TRBV7-2 and TRBJ2-3; TRBD2 matches at 12 bases. The CDR3 has 16 residues. V lost 7 bases, J lost 6 bases, and 11 bases stayed unmatched. CDR1 is SGHTA and CDR2 is FQGNSA in the germline V gene. CDR3 loop: CASTATTSGGRDTQYF. In DNA form, the CDR3 reads TGTGCCAGCACCGCCACGACTAGCGGGGGTCGGGATACGCAGTATTTT.

This sequence joins TRBV28 and TRBJ1-2; 8 bases map to TRBD1. From germline, CDR1 is MDHEN and CDR2 SYDVKM. The trim removed 6 bases at V and 8 bases at J, leaving 14 bases unmatched. The CDR3 is 15 residues long. The CDR3 nucleotides read TGTGCCAGCAGCCCACTTGGACAGGGAGAATCGGGCTACACCTTC. It yields the protein CASSPLGQGESGYTF.

The sample holds one count of this clone. The rearrangement joins TRBV19 to TRBJ1-1; D ambiguous. Trimming shortened V by 5 bases and J by 1 base, and 14 bases separated the two germline ends. Germline loops: CDR1 LNHDA, CDR2 SQIVND (reference sequence). The CDR3 runs 15 residues. CDR3 amino acids: CASSLEGRSNTEAFF. CDR3 nucleotide sequence: TGTGCCAGTAGTCTGGAGGGAAGGTCGAACACTGAAGCTTTCTTT.

The rearrangement uses TRBV5-4 and TRBJ1-2; D call uncertain. The germline V gene encodes CDR1 SGHNT and CDR2 YYREEE (reference sequence). This CDR3 has 12 amino acids. Trimming pared 6 bases from V and 5 bases from J, leaving 11 bases between. The CDR3 bases are TGTGCCAGCACCTATGGGGAGTATGGCTACACCTTC. It codes for CASTYGEYGYTF.

This sequence joins TRBV21-1 and TRBJ2-1; the DNA was not compared with TRBD2, the D call given in the table. TRBV21-1 is designated a pseudogene. This CDR3 has 18 residues. Written as DNA, the CDR3 is TGTGCCAGCACCGGACTAGCGGGGGTCGGAAGCTCCTACAATGAGCAGTTCTTC. This gives the protein CASTGLAGVGSSYNEQFF.

The V gene is TRBV10-1, the J gene TRBJ2-1; 8 nucleotides match TRBD2. CDR1 and CDR2 (germline): WNHNN, SYGVQD (reference sequence). The CDR3 covers 15 residues. V lost 3 bases, J lost 4 bases, and 5 bases stayed unmatched. DNA of the CDR3: TGCGCCAGCAGTGATAATAGCGGGGTGTACAATGAGCAGTTCTTC. Translating it yields CASSDNSGVYNEQFF.

Only one count was recorded for this clone. The chain combines TRBV18 with TRBJ2-5, with D maybe TRBD2 (5 bases). V lost 6 bases to trimming and J lost 5 bases, with 16 bases between them. The germline gives CDR1 KGHSH, CDR2 LQKENI. The CDR3 consists of 14 residues. CDR3 bases: TGTGCCAGCTCTGCACCGGGGATCGCGGAGACCCAGTACTTC. It is translated as CASSAPGIAETQYF. Supplemented by reference TRBV18 and TRBJ2-5, the full variable domain reads NAGVMQNPRHLVRRRGQEARLRCSPMKGHSHVYWYRQLPEEGLKFMVYLQKENIIDESGMPKERFSAEFPKEGPSILRIQQVVRGDSAAYFCASSAPGIAETQYFGPGTRLLVL.